These 27 T cell receptor beta chains originate from one sample sequenced in a study of blood T cell repertoires in COVID-19. Generated by immunoSEQ multiplex PCR, the TCRdb table keeps only in-frame clones and is missing some. The table has about 160,000 clones, 80% to 90% seen once. The sequencing input was peripheral blood. The receptors come from a man aged 18 to 35 with COVID-19, enrolled during active disease.

This sequence joins TRBV7-9 and TRBJ2-1; 8 bases align to TRBD1. With V trimmed by 2 bases and J by 1 base, 1 base remained unmatched. CDR3 length: 15 amino acids. Germline loops: CDR1 SEHNR, CDR2 FQNEAQ (reference sequence). CDR3 nucleotides: TGTGCCAGCAGCTTACGACAGGGGTCCTACAATGAGCAGTTCTTC. Protein sequence: CASSLRQGSYNEQFF.

The chain combines TRBV12-3 or TRBV12-4 with TRBJ1-5; possibly TRBD1 for D (6 bases). The V and J ends lost 5 bases and 7 bases respectively, with 9 bases between them. The CDR3 sequence is 12 residues long. The CDR3: CASSSRGQPQHF. Here the CDR3 DNA reads TGTGCCAGCAGTAGCAGGGGACAGCCCCAGCATTTT.

The chain links TRBV27 to TRBJ2-3, with D unresolved. The CDR3 loop spans 15 amino acids. The V gene's germline CDR1 is MNHEY and CDR2 SMNVEV (reference sequence). Trimming removed 4 bases from V and 2 bases from J, with 13 bases in between. The CDR3 here is CASSSRQHDTDTQYF. The CDR3 nucleotides are TGTGCCAGCAGTTCCAGGCAACATGACACAGATACGCAGTATTTT.

The chain employs TRBV29-1 and TRBJ2-6; possibly TRBD1 for D (6 bases). Germline V gene sequence: CDR1 SQVTM, CDR2 ANQGSEA. V lost 3 bases to trimming and J lost 0 bases, with 9 bases between them. This CDR3 contains 15 residues. The CDR3, as DNA: TGCAGCGTTGAGGACAGAATCTCTGGGGCCAACGTCCTGACTTTC. Translated, it gives CSVEDRISGANVLTF.

This clone was counted between two and nine times. The chain recombines TRBV19 with TRBJ1-5; 8 bases fit TRBD1. CDR1 and CDR2 (germline): LNHDA, SQIVND (reference sequence). Unmatched junction bases numbered 5, after V lost 2 bases and J lost 5 bases. This CDR3 spans 15 amino acids. The CDR3 reads CASSILDRVHQPQHF. The CDR3 DNA reads TGTGCCAGTAGTATACTGGACAGGGTGCATCAGCCCCAGCATTTT.

The J gene is TRBJ2-1, the V gene TRBV5-1; D is unclear. The CDR3 loop spans 13 amino acids. Trimming took 4 bases from V and 5 from J, leaving 10 bases between them. The V gene's germline CDR1 is SGHRS and CDR2 YFSETQ. The CDR3 spells CASSTNPDNEQFF. CDR3 nucleotide sequence: TGCGCCAGCAGCACAAACCCCGACAATGAGCAGTTCTTC.

CDR3 in DNA: TGTGCCAGCAGCTTTAATTCTCGAGAGACCCAGTACTTC. Translating gives CASSFNSRETQYF. This chain connects TRBV7-9 to TRBJ2-5, with no clear D. V shed 3 bases and J shed 4 bases, with 9 bases lying between them. The length of the CDR3 is 13 residues. Looked up from germline, CDR1 is SEHNR and CDR2 is FQNEAQ (reference sequence).

This chain links TRBV28 with TRBJ1-1; 9 bases are a match to TRBD1. The trim removed 3 bases at V and 5 bases at J, leaving 4 bases unmatched. The germline gives CDR1 MDHEN, CDR2 SYDVKM. The CDR3 length is 14 residues. The CDR3 region is CASSFWDRDTEAFF. The CDR3 nucleotides read TGTGCCAGCAGTTTCTGGGACAGGGATACTGAAGCTTTCTTT.

V and J are TRBV10-1 and TRBJ2-3; 7 bases map to TRBD1. Looked up from germline, CDR1 is WNHNN and CDR2 is SYGVQD (reference sequence). Trimming removed 5 bases from V and 6 bases from J; junction bases left unmatched: 8. CDR3 length: 14 amino acids. The CDR3 is CASSRQGPYDTQYF. As DNA, the CDR3 is TGCGCCAGCAGTCGACAGGGCCCATACGATACGCAGTATTTT.

This chain uses TRBV27 with TRBJ2-1; D possibly corresponds to TRBD2 (5 bases). Germline V gives CDR1 MNHEY, CDR2 SMNVEV (reference sequence). Trimming left V 3 bases short and J 5 bases short, with 11 bases between. CDR3 length: 14 residues. The CDR3 nucleotides read TGTGCCAGCAGTTTGGGAGAAGGAAACAATGAGCAGTTCTTC. It encodes CASSLGEGNNEQFF.

The chain uses TRBV19 and TRBJ1-6; TRBD1 might be the D (6 bases). Trimming stripped 5 bases from V and 5 bases from J, with 13 bases between. Germline V gene sequence: CDR1 LNHDA, CDR2 SQIVND (reference sequence). The CDR3 consists of 15 residues. In DNA form, the CDR3 reads TGTGCCAGTAGTGTCCTCGGGACACATAATTCACCCCTCCACTTT. Its protein is CASSVLGTHNSPLHF.

The chain is built from TRBV6-2 or TRBV6-3 and TRBJ2-3; D perhaps matches TRBD2 (6 bases). CDR1 and CDR2 (germline): MNHEY, SVGEGT. The V end was cut by 6 bases, the J end by 5 bases, with 9 bases between. The CDR3 is 12 residues long. The chain's CDR3 is CASSGSKDTQYF. The CDR3 DNA is TGTGCCAGCAGCGGGAGTAAAGATACGCAGTATTTT.

This clone was seen just once. J is TRBJ2-3 and V is TRBV4-1; TRBD2 agrees at 13 bases. There are 18 residues in the CDR3. The germline CDR1 and CDR2 sequences are MGHRA and YSYEKL. Losses at the gene ends were 4 bases for V and 4 bases for J; bases not matched to a gene: 11. The DNA for the CDR3 is TGCGCCAGCAGCCGTCCCGGGACTAGCGGGGTGGTGGCAGATACGCAGTATTTT. It encodes CASSRPGTSGVVADTQYF.

This clone was seen more than once but under ten times. The chain recombines TRBV11-1 with TRBJ2-3; 8 bases align to TRBD2. Germline trimming cut 6 bases from V and 3 bases from J; bases unmatched to any gene: 8. This CDR3 is 15 amino acids long. Germline CDR1 reads SGHAT; CDR2 reads FQDESV (reference sequence). Here the CDR3 DNA reads TGTGCCAGCAGGACACTAGCGGAGCTGACAGATACGCAGTATTTT. This encodes CASRTLAELTDTQYF.

This chain connects TRBV28 to TRBJ1-5; D perhaps matches TRBD1 (5 bases). Germline V gene data show CDR1 as MDHEN and CDR2 as SYDVKM. The CDR3 length is 15 residues. Trimming took 3 bases from V and 0 from J, leaving 9 bases between them. The CDR3 nucleotides are TGTGCCAGCAGTTTGATAGGGGCTAGCAATCAGCCCCAGCATTTT. Protein sequence: CASSLIGASNQPQHF.

V is TRBV5-1 and J is TRBJ1-2, with a weak D call TRBD1 (6 bases). V dropped 0 bases and J dropped 1 base, with 16 bases sitting between them. Germline V gene sequence: CDR1 SGHRS, CDR2 YFSETQ. This CDR3 spans 17 amino acids. CDR3 nucleotides: TGCGCCAGCAGCTTGGCCGGGGCAGGGGACTATAACTATGGCTACACCTTC. Amino acids: CASSLAGAGDYNYGYTF.

The chain couples TRBV14 to TRBJ2-1; the D is unclear. V gave up 4 bases and J gave up 0 bases, with 10 bases separating them. Per germline, CDR1 SGHDN and CDR2 FVKESK. CDR3 length: 15 amino acids. As DNA, the CDR3 is TGTGCCAGCAGCCCCTATCCTCTCTCCTACAATGAGCAGTTCTTC. Protein: CASSPYPLSYNEQFF.

This clone has a single count. The chain combines TRBV20-1 with TRBJ2-7, with 11 nucleotides matching TRBD2. The CDR3 has 15 amino acids. The V gene end was trimmed by 3 bases and the J gene end by 5 bases; junction bases not matched to a gene: 9. The germline V gene encodes CDR1 DFQATT and CDR2 SNEGSKA (reference sequence). CDR3 bases: TGCAGTGCTAGTTCCCCCGGGACTAGCGGCAACGAGCAGTACTTC. Translated, it gives CSASSPGTSGNEQYF.

J is TRBJ1-2 and V is TRBV4-3; 10 nucleotides agree with TRBD1. This CDR3 spans 15 amino acids. Germline CDR1 LGHNA, CDR2 YSLEER. V shed 4 bases, J shed 4 bases, and the junction held 6 bases outside the gene matches. The CDR3 loop is CASSLWDRGSYGYTF. The CDR3 DNA sequence: TGCGCCAGCAGCCTATGGGACAGGGGATCCTATGGCTACACCTTC.

The chain joins TRBV6-5 to TRBJ2-2, with 8 bases identical to TRBD1. Trimming took 7 bases from V and 3 from J; bases not matched to a gene: 7. The CDR3 runs to 15 residues. Germline lookup yields CDR1 MNHEY and CDR2 SVGAGI. In DNA, the CDR3 is TGTGCCAGCACTCCGGACAGGGCGGACACCGGGGAGCTGTTTTTT. It specifies CASTPDRADTGELFF.

The CDR3 here is CASSPIGTGYNEQFF. The DNA of the CDR3 is TGTGCCAGCAGCCCCATCGGGACAGGGTACAATGAGCAGTTCTTC. J is TRBJ2-1 and V is TRBV3-1 (or the pseudogene TRBV3-2); TRBD1 aligns across 9 bases. CDR1 is LGHDT, CDR2 YNNKEL, per germline (reference sequence). The length of the CDR3 is 15 residues. V shed 4 bases, J shed 4 bases, and the junction held 5 bases outside the gene matches.

The chain combines TRBV27 with TRBJ1-2, with a possible D match to TRBD1 (5 bases). The germline CDR1 and CDR2 sequences are MNHEY and SMNVEV (reference sequence). The CDR3 has 15 amino acids. V lost 6 bases to trimming and J lost 3 bases, with 17 bases between them. CDR3 residues: CASSPSGPRDYGYTF. CDR3 nucleotide sequence: TGTGCCAGCAGCCCTAGTGGACCCAGGGACTATGGCTACACCTTC.

The rearrangement links TRBV7-9 to TRBJ1-5, with 8 bases aligning to TRBD1. The germline V gene has CDR1 SEHNR and CDR2 FQNEAQ (reference sequence). The CDR3 has 17 amino acids. V was clipped by 1 base and J by 1 base; unmatched bases: 6. CDR3 residues: CASSLGIGDRSNQPQHF. In DNA form, the CDR3 reads TGTGCCAGCAGCTTAGGGATTGGGGACAGGAGCAATCAGCCCCAGCATTTT.

Of note for this clone: Its ends do not fully match the called genes, so a read error is possible. V usage is TRBV4-1 and J usage is TRBJ1-4, with 10 bases that match TRBD1. CDR1 is MGHRA and CDR2 is YSYEKL in the germline V gene. The CDR3 spans 16 residues. The CDR3 DNA is TGCGCCAGCAGCCAAGCGGAGGGACAGGGGAGTGAAAAACTGCTTTTT. Translation gives CASSQAEGQGSEKLLF.

The chain carries TRBV2 and TRBJ1-2; 8 bases are a match to TRBD1. Germline CDR1 and CDR2: SNHLY and FYNNEI. J gave up 3 bases and V 4 bases, and 4 bases lay outside the gene matches. There are 14 residues in the CDR3. Here the CDR3 DNA reads TGTGCCAGCAGTGGGCTGGGACAGGACTATGGCTACACCTTC. Its translation is CASSGLGQDYGYTF.

The J gene is TRBJ1-5, the V gene TRBV19; D gene unclear. This CDR3 is 11 amino acids long. Germline values: CDR1 LNHDA, CDR2 SQIVND (reference sequence). Between the trimmed V and J ends, which lost 10 bases and 6 bases, there was a span of 10 bases. The CDR3 sequence: CATGVGQPQHF. Here the CDR3 DNA reads TGTGCCACCGGGGTGGGTCAGCCCCAGCATTTT.

The genes are TRBV12-3 or TRBV12-4 and TRBJ1-5, with 9 bases identical to TRBD1. This CDR3 contains 13 residues. The junction had 6 bases not matched to a gene; V was cut back by 5 bases and J by 10 bases. The CDR3 nucleotides read TGTGCCAGCAGTGCGGGACAGGGTGGACCCCAGCATTTT. Protein product: CASSAGQGGPQHF.